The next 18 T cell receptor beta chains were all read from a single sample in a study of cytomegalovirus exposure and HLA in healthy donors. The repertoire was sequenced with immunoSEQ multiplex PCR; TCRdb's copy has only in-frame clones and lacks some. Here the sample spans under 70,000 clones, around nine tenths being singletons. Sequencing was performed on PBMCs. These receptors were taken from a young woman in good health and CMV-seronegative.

The CDR3 sequence: CASSLGTGIFYEQYF. CDR3 DNA sequence: TGTGCCAGCAGCTTAGGGACAGGGATCTTCTACGAGCAGTACTTC. J is TRBJ2-7 and V is TRBV7-9, with 8 nucleotides matching TRBD1. CDR1 SEHNR and CDR2 FQNEAQ come from the germline V gene (reference sequence). This CDR3 spans 15 amino acids. J was trimmed by 3 bases and V by 1 base; bases with no gene match: 5.

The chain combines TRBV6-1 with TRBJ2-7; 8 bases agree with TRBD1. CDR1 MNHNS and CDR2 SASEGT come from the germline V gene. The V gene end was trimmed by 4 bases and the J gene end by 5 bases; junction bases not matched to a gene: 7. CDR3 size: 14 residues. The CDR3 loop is CASSVVTGDHEQYF. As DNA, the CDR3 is TGTGCCAGCAGTGTCGTGACAGGGGACCACGAGCAGTACTTC.

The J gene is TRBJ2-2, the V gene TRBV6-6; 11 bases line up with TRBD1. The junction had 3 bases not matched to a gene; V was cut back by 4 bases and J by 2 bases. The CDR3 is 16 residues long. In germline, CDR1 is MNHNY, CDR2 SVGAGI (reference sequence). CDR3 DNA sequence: TGTGCCAGCAGTTCGGGACAGGGGGTTAACACCGGGGAGCTGTTTTTT. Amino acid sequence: CASSSGQGVNTGELFF.

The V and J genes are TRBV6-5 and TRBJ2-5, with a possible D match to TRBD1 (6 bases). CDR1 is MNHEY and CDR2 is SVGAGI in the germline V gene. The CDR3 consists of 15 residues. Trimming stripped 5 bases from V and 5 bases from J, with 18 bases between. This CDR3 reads CASSRGWQTGETQYF. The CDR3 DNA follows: TGTGCCAGCAGTAGGGGGTGGCAGACGGGCGAGACCCAGTACTTC.

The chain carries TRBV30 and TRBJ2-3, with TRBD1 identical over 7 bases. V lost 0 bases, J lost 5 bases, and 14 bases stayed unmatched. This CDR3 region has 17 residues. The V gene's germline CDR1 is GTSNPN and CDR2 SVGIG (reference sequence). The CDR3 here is CAWSVRSGRGFGDTQYF. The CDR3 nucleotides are TGTGCCTGGAGTGTACGTTCTGGCAGGGGGTTTGGAGATACGCAGTATTTT. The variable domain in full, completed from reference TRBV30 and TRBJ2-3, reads SQTIHQWPATLVQPVGSPLSLECTVEGTSNPNLYWYRQAAGRGLQLLFYSVGIGQISSEVPQNLSASRPQDRQFILSSKKLLLSDSGFYLCAWSVRSGRGFGDTQYFGPGTRLTVL.

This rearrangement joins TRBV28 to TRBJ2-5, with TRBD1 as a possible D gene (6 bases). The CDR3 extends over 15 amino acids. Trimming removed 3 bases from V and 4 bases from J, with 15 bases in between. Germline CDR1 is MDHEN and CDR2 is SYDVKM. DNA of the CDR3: TGTGCCAGCAGTTTCTGGCAGGGGCTGGGAGAGACCCAGTACTTC. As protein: CASSFWQGLGETQYF.

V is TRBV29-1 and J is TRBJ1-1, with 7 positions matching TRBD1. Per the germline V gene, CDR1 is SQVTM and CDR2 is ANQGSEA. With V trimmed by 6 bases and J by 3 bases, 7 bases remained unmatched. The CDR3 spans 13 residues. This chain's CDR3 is CSVTTGRDTEAFF. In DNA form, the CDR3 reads TGCAGCGTAACGACAGGGCGAGACACTGAAGCTTTCTTT.

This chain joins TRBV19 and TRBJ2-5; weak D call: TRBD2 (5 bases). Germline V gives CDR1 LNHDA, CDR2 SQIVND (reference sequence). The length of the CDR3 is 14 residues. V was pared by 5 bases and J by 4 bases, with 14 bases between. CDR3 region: CASSPGLSGETQYF. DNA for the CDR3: TGTGCCAGTAGTCCTGGACTGTCTGGAGAGACCCAGTACTTC.

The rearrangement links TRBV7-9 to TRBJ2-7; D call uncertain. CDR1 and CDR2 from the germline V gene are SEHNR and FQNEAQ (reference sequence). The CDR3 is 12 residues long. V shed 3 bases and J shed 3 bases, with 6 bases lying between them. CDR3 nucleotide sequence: TGTGCCAGCAGCTTCGCTAGCTACGAGCAGTACTTC. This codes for CASSFASYEQYF. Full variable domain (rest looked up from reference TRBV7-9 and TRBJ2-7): DTGVSQNPRHKITKRGQNVTFRCDPISEHNRLYWYRQTLGQGPEFLTYFQNEAQLEKSRLLSDRFSAERPKGSFSTLEIQRTEQGDSAMYLCASSFASYEQYFGPGTRLTVT.

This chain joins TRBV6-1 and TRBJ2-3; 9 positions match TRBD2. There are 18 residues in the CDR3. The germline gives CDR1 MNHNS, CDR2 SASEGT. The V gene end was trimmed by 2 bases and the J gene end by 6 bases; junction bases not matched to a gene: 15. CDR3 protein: CASSEWGGSGGPLDTQYF. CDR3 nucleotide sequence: TGTGCCAGCAGTGAATGGGGGGGTAGCGGGGGCCCGTTGGATACGCAGTATTTT.

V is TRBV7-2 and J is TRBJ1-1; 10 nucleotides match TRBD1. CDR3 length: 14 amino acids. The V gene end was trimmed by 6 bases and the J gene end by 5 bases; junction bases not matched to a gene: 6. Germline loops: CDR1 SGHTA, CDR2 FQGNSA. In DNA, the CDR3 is TGTGCCAGCAGAGCCGGGACAGGGGTTACTGAAGCTTTCTTT. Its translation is CASRAGTGVTEAFF. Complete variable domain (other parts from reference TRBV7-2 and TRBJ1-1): GAGVSQSPSNKVTEKGKDVELRCDPISGHTALYWYRQSLGQGLEFLIYFQGNSAPDKSGLPSDRFSAERTGGSVSTLTIQRTQQEDSAVYLCASRAGTGVTEAFFGQGTRLTVV.

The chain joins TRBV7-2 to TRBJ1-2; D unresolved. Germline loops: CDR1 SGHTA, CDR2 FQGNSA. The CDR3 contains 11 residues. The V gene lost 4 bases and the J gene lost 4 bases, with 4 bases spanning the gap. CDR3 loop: CASSSLYGYTF. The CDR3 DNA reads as TGTGCCAGCAGCTCCCTCTATGGCTACACCTTC.

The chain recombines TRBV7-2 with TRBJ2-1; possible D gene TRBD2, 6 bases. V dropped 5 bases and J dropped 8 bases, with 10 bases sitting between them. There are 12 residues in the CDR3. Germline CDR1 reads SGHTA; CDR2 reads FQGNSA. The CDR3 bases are TGTGCCAGCAGCCCAAGACTAGATGAGCAGTTCTTC. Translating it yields CASSPRLDEQFF.

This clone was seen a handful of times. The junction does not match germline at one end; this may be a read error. CDR3 DNA: TGTGCCAGCAGCCTAGACAGGGGGAAAGGTTACGAGCAGTACTTC. As protein: CASSLDRGKGYEQYF. V is TRBV11-3 and J is TRBJ2-7; 9 nucleotides match TRBD1. Germline V CDR1 and CDR2: SGHNT, YENEEA. The CDR3 sequence is 15 residues long.

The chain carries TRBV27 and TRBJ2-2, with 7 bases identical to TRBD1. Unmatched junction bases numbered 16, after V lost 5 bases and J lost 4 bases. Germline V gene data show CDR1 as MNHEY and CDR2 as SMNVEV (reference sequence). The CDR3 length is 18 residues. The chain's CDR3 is CASSPLSDRDTLTGELFF. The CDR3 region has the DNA TGTGCCAGCAGTCCGCTCTCTGACAGGGATACGCTCACCGGGGAGCTGTTTTTT.

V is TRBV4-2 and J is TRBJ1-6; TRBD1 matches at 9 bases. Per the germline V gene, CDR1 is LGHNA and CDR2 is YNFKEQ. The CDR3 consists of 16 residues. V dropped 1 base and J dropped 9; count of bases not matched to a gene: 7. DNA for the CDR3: TGTGCCAGCAGCCAAGGGGCGGGACAGGGTGTTTCACCCCTCCACTTT. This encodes CASSQGAGQGVSPLHF.

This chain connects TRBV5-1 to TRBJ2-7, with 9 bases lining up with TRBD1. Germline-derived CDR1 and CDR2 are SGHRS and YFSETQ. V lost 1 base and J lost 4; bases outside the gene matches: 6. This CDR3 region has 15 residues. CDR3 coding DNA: TGCGCCAGCAGCTTGACGGGACAGGGTGCTTACGAGCAGTACTTC. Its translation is CASSLTGQGAYEQYF.

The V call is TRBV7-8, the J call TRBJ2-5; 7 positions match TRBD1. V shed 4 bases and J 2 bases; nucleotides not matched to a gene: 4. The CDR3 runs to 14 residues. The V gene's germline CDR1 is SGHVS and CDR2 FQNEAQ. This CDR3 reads CASSSTGPQETQYF. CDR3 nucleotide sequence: TGTGCCAGCAGCTCGACAGGGCCTCAAGAGACCCAGTACTTC.